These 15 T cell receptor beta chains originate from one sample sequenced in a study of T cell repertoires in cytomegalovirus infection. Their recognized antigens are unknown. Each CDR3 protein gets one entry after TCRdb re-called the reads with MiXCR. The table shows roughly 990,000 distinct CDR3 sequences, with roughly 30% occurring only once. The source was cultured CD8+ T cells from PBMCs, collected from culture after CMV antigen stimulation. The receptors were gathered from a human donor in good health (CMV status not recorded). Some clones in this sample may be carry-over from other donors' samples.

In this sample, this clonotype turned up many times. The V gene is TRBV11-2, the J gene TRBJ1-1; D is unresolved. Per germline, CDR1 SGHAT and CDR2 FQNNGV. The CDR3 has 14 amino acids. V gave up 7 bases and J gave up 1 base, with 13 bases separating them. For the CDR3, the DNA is TGTGCCAGCATCCCTTGGCAAGCGAACACTGAAGCTTTCTTT. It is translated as CASIPWQANTEAFF.

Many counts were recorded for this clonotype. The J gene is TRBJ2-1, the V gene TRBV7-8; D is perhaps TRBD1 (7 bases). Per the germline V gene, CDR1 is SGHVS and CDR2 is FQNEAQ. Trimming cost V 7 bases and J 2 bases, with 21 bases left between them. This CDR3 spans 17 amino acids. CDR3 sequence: CASTKGGTAHPYNEQFF. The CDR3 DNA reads TGTGCCAGCACCAAGGGCGGGACAGCGCACCCCTACAATGAGCAGTTCTTC. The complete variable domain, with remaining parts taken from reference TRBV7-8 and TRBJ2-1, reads GAGVSQSPRYKVAKRGQDVALRCDPISGHVSLFWYQQALGQGPEFLTYFQNEAQLDKSGLPSDRFFAERPEGSVSTLKIQRTQQEDSAVYLCASTKGGTAHPYNEQFFGPGTRLTVL.

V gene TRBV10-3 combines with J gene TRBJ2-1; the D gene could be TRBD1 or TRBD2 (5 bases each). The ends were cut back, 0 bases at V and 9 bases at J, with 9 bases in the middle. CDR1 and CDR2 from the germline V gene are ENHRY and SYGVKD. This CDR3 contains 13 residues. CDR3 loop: CAISESGVSEQFF. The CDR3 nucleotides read TGTGCCATCAGTGAGTCGGGGGTCTCTGAGCAGTTCTTC.

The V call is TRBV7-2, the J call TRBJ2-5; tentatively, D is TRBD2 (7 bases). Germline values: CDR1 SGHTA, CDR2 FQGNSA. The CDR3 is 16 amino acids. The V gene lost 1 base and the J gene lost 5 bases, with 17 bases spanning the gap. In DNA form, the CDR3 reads TGTGCCAGCAGCTTAGTAGGGGGGGGGGCCCCGGAGACCCAGTACTTC. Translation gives CASSLVGGGAPETQYF.

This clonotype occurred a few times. The CDR3 region has the DNA TGCGCCAGCAGCCAGTTCCTTCTGACAGGGGTCGACGAAAAACTGTTTTTT. It is translated as CASSQFLLTGVDEKLFF. The rearrangement joins TRBV4-1 to TRBJ1-4, with 8 nucleotides matching TRBD1. V lost 3 bases, J lost 8 bases, and 14 bases stayed unmatched. Germline loops: CDR1 MGHRA, CDR2 YSYEKL. This CDR3 region has 17 residues.

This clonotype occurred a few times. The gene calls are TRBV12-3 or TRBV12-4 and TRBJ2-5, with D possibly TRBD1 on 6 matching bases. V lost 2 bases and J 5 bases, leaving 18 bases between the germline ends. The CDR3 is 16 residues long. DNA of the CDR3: TGTGCCAGCAGTTTATTGGCCAGGGGCCTTCCGGAGACCCAGTACTTC. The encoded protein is CASSLLARGLPETQYF.

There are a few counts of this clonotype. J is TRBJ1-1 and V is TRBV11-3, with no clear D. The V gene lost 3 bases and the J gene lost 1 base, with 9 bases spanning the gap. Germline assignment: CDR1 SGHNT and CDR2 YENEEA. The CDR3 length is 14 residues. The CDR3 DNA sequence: TGTGCCAGCAGCTTCCGCGGAGAGAACACTGAAGCTTTCTTT. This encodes CASSFRGENTEAFF.

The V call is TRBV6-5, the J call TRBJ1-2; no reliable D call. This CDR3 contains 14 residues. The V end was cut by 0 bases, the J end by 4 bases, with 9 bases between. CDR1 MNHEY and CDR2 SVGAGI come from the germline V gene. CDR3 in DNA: TGTGCCAGCAGTTACTCAGGGTATAGCTATGGCTACACCTTC. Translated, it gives CASSYSGYSYGYTF.

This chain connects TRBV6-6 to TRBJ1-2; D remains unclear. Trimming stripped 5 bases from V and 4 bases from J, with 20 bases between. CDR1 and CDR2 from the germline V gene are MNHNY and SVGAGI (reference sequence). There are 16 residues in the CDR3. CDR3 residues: CASSRVLDTDAYGYTF. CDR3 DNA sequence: TGTGCCAGCAGTCGCGTTTTAGACACAGACGCCTATGGCTACACCTTC.

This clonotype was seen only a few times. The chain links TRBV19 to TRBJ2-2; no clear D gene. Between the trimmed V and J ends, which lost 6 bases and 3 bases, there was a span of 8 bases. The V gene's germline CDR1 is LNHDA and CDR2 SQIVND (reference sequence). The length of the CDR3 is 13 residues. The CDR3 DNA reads TGTGCCAGTAGAATTCGGGACACCGGGGAGCTGTTTTTT. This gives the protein CASRIRDTGELFF.

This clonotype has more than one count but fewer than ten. The CDR3 DNA is TGTGCCAGCGGAAAGGGAAGGCTGTTTTTT. It yields the protein CASGKGRLFF. The rearrangement uses TRBV9 and TRBJ2-2; D unresolved. This CDR3 comprises 10 residues. Trimming left V 7 bases short and J 13 bases short, with 11 bases between. Germline lookup yields CDR1 SGDLS and CDR2 YYNGEE.

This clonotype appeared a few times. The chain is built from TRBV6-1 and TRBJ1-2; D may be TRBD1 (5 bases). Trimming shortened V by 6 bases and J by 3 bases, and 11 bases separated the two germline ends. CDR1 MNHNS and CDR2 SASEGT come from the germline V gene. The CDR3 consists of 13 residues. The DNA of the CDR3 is TGTGCCAGCAGGTCCGGGACGTACTATGGCTACACCTTC. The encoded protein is CASRSGTYYGYTF.

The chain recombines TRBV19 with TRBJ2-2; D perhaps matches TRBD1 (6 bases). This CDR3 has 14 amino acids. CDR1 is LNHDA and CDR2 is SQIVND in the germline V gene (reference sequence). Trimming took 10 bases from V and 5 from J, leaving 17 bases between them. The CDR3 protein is CATLVRGRTGELFF. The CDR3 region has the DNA TGTGCCACTCTGGTCAGGGGAAGGACCGGGGAGCTGTTTTTT.

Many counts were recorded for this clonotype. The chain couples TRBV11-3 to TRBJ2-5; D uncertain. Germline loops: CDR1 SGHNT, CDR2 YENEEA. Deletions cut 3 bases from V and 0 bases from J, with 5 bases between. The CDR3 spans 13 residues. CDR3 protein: CASSFVYQETQYF. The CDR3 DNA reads TGTGCCAGCAGCTTTGTATACCAAGAGACCCAGTACTTC. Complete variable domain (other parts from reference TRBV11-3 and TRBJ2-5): EAGVVQSPRYKIIEKKQPVAFWCNPISGHNTLYWYLQNLGQGPELLIRYENEEAVDDSQLPKDRFSAERLKGVDSTLKIQPAELGDSAVYLCASSFVYQETQYFGPGTRLLVL.

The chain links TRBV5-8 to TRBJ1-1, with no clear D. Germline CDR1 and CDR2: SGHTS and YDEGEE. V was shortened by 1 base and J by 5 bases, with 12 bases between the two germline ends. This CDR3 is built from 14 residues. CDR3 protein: CASSLRAGMTEAFF. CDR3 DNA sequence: TGTGCCAGCAGCTTGAGGGCCGGTATGACTGAAGCTTTCTTT.